This T cell receptor beta chain was sequenced in a study of T cells in Graves' hyperthyroidism and ophthalmopathy. Study at large: Before treatment of any kind, peripheral blood was taken at initial diagnosis.

Diagnoses were made from clinical symptoms, serum measures (thyroxine and TRAb), thyroid ultrasound and orbital computed tomography. General study findings and limits: The model made its ophthalmopathy prediction, and onset followed a median approximately 7 months later. Blood shared most expanded thyroid clonotypes above 0.001.

This clonotype was recorded many times. Its specificity is not known. Amplified TCR beta CDR3 regions derived from RNA transcripts. The HTBI primer set served for first-round RT-PCR of the TCR CDR3. TCRdb ran MiXCR on the multiplex PCR reads and lists one entry per CDR3 protein. Among almost 500,000 distinct CDR3 sequences listed, roughly 22% were seen once. CDR1 and CDR2 from the germline V gene are LNHDA and SQIVND (reference sequence). The CDR3 totals 14 residues. With V trimmed by 7 bases and J by 5 bases, 10 bases remained unmatched. This sequence joins TRBV19 and TRBJ1-1, with TRBD1 matching 7 bases. Sequenced: blood. The origin of this receptor is a woman aged 70-85 years with Graves' ophthalmopathy. This chain's CDR3 is CASMETGMGTEAFF. DNA for the CDR3: TGTGCCAGTATGGAGACAGGGATGGGGACTGAAGCTTTCTTT.